Below are 14 T cell receptor beta chains sequenced from a single sample in a study of OX40 agonist ivuxolimab in advanced cancers. Sequencing was performed with immunoSEQ multiplex PCR; in TCRdb, only in-frame clones are kept and a portion is missing. The sample holds some 76,000 clones, around four fifths seen once. The sequencing here drew on CD4+ or CD8+ T cells sorted from blood, taken in a trial of the OX40 agonist ivuxolimab. The source of these receptors is an adult with an advanced solid tumor such as melanoma, head and neck, liver or kidney cancer.

This clone was seen just once. The chain carries TRBV7-6 and TRBJ1-4; D call uncertain. CDR3 length: 13 amino acids. CDR1 and CDR2 (germline): SGHVS, FNYEAQ. Trimming shortened V by 5 bases and J by 5 bases, and 9 bases separated the two germline ends. DNA of the CDR3: TGTGCCAGCAGCCGGGTCCGGAATGAAAAACTGTTTTTT. Its protein product is CASSRVRNEKLFF.

CDR3 region: CASSADRAQAGNTIYF. For the CDR3, the DNA is TGTGCCAGCTCAGCCGACAGGGCCCAGGCTGGAAACACCATATATTTT. The rearrangement uses TRBV18 and TRBJ1-3; 7 bases fit TRBD1. The CDR3 contains 16 residues. The junction had 9 bases not matched to a gene; V was cut back by 5 bases and J by 2 bases. In germline, CDR1 is KGHSH, CDR2 LQKENI.

The chain joins TRBV18 to TRBJ1-4, with a weak D call TRBD1 (6 bases). The CDR3 is made up of 17 amino acids. CDR1 and CDR2 from the germline V gene are KGHSH and LQKENI. The V and J ends lost 5 bases and 7 bases respectively, with 23 bases between them. DNA of the CDR3: TGTGCCAGCTCATCAGGACAGTCCATGACGTTGGGTGAAAAACTGTTTTTT. Translation: CASSSGQSMTLGEKLFF.

The chain is built from TRBV7-9 and TRBJ2-2; D may be TRBD1 or TRBD2 (5 bases each). The germline gives CDR1 SEHNR, CDR2 FQNEAQ (reference sequence). Trimming removed 3 bases from V and 1 base from J, with 15 bases in between. This CDR3 is 17 amino acids long. Here the CDR3 reads CASSFPGRLQNTGELFF. In DNA form, the CDR3 reads TGTGCCAGCAGCTTTCCGGGACGACTTCAGAACACCGGGGAGCTGTTTTTT.

The chain uses TRBV21-1 and TRBJ1-5. TRBV21-1 is classified as a pseudogene. The CDR3 spans 15 residues. The CDR3 loop is CASTPPGARNQPQHF. CDR3 nucleotide sequence: TGTGCCAGCACCCCCCCGGGGGCCAGGAATCAGCCCCAGCATTTT.

J is TRBJ2-2 and V is TRBV5-4, with unresolved D. V dropped 0 bases and J dropped 2 bases, with 11 bases sitting between them. Germline-derived CDR1 and CDR2 are SGHNT and YYREEE (reference sequence). The CDR3 contains 16 residues. CDR3 bases: TGTGCCAGCAGCTTGGGACTTTCAGATAACACCGGGGAGCTGTTTTTT. Amino acids: CASSLGLSDNTGELFF. The full variable domain, with the rest looked up from reference TRBV5-4 and TRBJ2-2, is ETGVTQSPTHLIKTRGQQVTLRCSSQSGHNTVSWYQQALGQGPQFIFQYYREEENGRGNFPPRFSGLQFPNYSSELNVNALELDDSALYLCASSLGLSDNTGELFFGEGSRLTVL.

This chain connects TRBV27 to TRBJ2-5, with D perhaps matching TRBD1 or TRBD2 (5 bases each). The CDR3 has 14 amino acids. Germline CDR1 MNHEY, CDR2 SMNVEV (reference sequence). Trimming stripped 3 bases from V and 14 bases from J, with 22 bases between. The CDR3 nucleotides are TGTGCCAGCAGTTTCCGGGACCCCTCCACGCCAATCTACTTC. Protein: CASSFRDPSTPIYF.

J is TRBJ2-1 and V is TRBV7-9; D gene unclear. Germline CDR1 SEHNR, CDR2 FQNEAQ (reference sequence). The CDR3 spans 13 residues. The V gene lost 6 bases and the J gene lost 4 bases, with 10 bases spanning the gap. The chain's CDR3 is CASRYGSYNEQFF. The CDR3, as DNA: TGTGCCAGCAGGTATGGTTCGTACAATGAGCAGTTCTTC.

This clone was counted once. The rearrangement uses TRBV11-3 and TRBJ1-1; D gene uncertain. The CDR3 consists of 12 residues. The V end was cut by 6 bases, the J end by 1 base, with 6 bases between. Germline V CDR1 and CDR2: SGHNT, YENEEA. Here the CDR3 DNA reads TGTGCCAGCAGTAGAGGGAACACTGAAGCTTTCTTT. Translating it yields CASSRGNTEAFF.

The chain uses TRBV7-9 and TRBJ1-5, with 8 nucleotides matching TRBD1. The CDR3 contains 16 residues. Germline lookup yields CDR1 SEHNR and CDR2 FQNEAQ (reference sequence). V gave up 5 bases and J gave up 2 bases; unmatched junction bases: 8. The chain's CDR3 is CASSPDTGGGNQPQHF. The CDR3 coding sequence is TGTGCCAGCAGCCCCGATACAGGGGGGGGCAATCAGCCCCAGCATTTT.

The chain is built from TRBV6-5 and TRBJ1-1, with unresolved D. The CDR3 covers 14 residues. V gave up 0 bases and J gave up 4 bases, with 9 bases separating them. The germline V gene has CDR1 MNHEY and CDR2 SVGAGI. This chain's CDR3 is CASSYSKVGTEAFF. The CDR3 nucleotides are TGTGCCAGCAGTTACTCGAAGGTGGGCACTGAAGCTTTCTTT.

The chain uses TRBV5-1 and TRBJ2-2; 8 nucleotides agree with TRBD1. CDR1 and CDR2 (germline): SGHRS, YFSETQ. The CDR3 has 15 amino acids. V was pared by 5 bases and J by 1 base, with 4 bases of the junction left unmatched. CDR3 coding DNA: TGCGCCAGCAGGCCCGGGACAGGGAACACCGGGGAGCTGTTTTTT. Translated: CASRPGTGNTGELFF.

The chain recombines TRBV30 with TRBJ2-3; 15 bases line up with TRBD2. V dropped 4 bases and J dropped 4; count of bases not matched to a gene: 6. Germline lookup yields CDR1 GTSNPN and CDR2 SVGIG (reference sequence). This CDR3 has 16 amino acids. The CDR3 protein is CAWNIWTSGRADTQYF. The CDR3 region has the DNA TGTGCCTGGAATATCTGGACTAGCGGGAGGGCAGATACGCAGTATTTT.

V gene TRBV7-2 combines with J gene TRBJ2-7; 7 bases are shared with TRBD1. The CDR3 is 15 residues long. Germline values: CDR1 SGHTA, CDR2 FQGNSA. The J segment lost 0 bases and the V segment lost 7 bases, leaving 9 bases of the junction unmatched. The DNA of the CDR3 is TGTGCCAGCACGCCTCCGGACAGGCACTCCTACGAGCAGTACTTC. Translation: CASTPPDRHSYEQYF.